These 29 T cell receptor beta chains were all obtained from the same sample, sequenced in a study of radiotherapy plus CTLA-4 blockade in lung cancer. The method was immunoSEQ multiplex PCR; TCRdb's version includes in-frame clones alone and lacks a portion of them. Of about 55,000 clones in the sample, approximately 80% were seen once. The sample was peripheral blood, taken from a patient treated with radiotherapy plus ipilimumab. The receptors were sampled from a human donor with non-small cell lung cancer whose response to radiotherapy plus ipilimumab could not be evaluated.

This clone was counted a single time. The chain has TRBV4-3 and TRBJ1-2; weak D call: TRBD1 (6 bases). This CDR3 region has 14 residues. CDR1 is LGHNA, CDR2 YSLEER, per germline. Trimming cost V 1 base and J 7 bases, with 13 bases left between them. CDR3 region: CASSQVLGGRGYTF. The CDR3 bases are TGCGCCAGCAGCCAAGTATTGGGGGGGCGTGGCTACACCTTC.

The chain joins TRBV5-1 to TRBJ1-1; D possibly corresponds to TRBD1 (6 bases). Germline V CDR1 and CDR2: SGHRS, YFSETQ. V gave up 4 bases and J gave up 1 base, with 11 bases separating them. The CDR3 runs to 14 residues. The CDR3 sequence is CASSLQGGNTEAFF. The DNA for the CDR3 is TGCGCCAGCAGCCTACAGGGTGGGAACACTGAAGCTTTCTTT.

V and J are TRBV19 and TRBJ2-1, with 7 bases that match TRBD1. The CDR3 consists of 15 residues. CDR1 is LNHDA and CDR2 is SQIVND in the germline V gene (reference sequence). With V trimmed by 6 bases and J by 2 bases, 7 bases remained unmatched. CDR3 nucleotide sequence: TGTGCCAGTAGCCCGGGACAGTTTACCTACAATGAGCAGTTCTTC. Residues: CASSPGQFTYNEQFF.

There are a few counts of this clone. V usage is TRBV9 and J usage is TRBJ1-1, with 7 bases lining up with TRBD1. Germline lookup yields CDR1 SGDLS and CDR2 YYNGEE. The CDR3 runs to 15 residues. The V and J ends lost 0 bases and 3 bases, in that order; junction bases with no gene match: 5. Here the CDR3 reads CASSVDGRGYTEAFF. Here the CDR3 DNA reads TGTGCCAGCAGCGTAGATGGCAGGGGGTACACTGAAGCTTTCTTT. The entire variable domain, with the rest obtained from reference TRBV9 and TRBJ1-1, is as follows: DSGVTQTPKHLITATGQRVTLRCSPRSGDLSVYWYQQSLDQGLQFLIQYYNGEERAKGNILERFSAQQFPDLHSELNLSSLELGDSALYFCASSVDGRGYTEAFFGQGTRLTVV.

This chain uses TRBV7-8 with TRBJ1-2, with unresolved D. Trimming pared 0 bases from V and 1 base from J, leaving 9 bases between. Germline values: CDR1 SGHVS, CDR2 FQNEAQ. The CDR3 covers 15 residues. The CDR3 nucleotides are TGTGCCAGCAGCTTAGCAAAGTCAGATAACTATGGCTACACCTTC. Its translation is CASSLAKSDNYGYTF.

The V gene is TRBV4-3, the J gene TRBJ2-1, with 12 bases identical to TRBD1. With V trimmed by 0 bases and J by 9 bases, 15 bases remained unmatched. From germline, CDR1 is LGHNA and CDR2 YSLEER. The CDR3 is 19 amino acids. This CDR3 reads CASSQDSGAGTGGWGEQFF. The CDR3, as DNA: TGCGCCAGCAGCCAAGATTCGGGAGCCGGGACAGGGGGCTGGGGTGAGCAGTTCTTC.

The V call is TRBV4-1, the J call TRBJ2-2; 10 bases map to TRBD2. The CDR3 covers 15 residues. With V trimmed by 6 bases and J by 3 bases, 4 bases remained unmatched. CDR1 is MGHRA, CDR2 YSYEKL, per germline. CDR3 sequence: CASRLAGGDTGELFF. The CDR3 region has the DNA TGCGCCAGCAGGTTAGCGGGGGGAGACACCGGGGAGCTGTTTTTT.

The CDR3 region is CASSPFGRGTDTQYF. In DNA form, the CDR3 reads TGTGCCAGCAGCCCGTTCGGGAGAGGCACAGATACGCAGTATTTT. V is TRBV9 and J is TRBJ2-3, with D possibly being TRBD2 (6 bases). Germline CDR1 SGDLS, CDR2 YYNGEE. The CDR3 sequence is 15 residues long. Trimming removed 4 bases from V and 1 base from J, with 13 bases in between.

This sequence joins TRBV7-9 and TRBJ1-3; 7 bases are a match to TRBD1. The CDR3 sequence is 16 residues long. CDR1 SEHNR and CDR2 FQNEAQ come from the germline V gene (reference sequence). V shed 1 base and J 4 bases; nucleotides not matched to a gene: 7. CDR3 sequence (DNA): TGTGCCAGCAGCTTAGACGGCAGGGGGTTCGGAAACACCATATATTTT. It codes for CASSLDGRGFGNTIYF.

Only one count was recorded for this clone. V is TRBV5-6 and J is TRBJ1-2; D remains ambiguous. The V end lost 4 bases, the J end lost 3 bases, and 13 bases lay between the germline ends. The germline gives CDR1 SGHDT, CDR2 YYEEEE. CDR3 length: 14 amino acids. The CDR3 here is CASSPRGADYGYTF. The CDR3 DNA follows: TGTGCCAGCAGCCCTCGGGGAGCGGACTATGGCTACACCTTC.

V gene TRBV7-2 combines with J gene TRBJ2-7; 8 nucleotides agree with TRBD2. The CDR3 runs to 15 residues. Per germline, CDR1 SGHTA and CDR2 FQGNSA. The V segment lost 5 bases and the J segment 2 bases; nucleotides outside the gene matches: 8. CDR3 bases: TGTGCCAGCAGCCCCCAAGCGGGGGACCCCTACGAGCAGTACTTC. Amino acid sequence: CASSPQAGDPYEQYF.

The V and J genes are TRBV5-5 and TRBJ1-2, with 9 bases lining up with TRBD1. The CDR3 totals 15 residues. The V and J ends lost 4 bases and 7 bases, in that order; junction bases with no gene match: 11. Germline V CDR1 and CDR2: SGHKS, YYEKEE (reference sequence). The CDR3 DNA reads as TGTGCCAGCAGCCACCACGGGACAGGGAAGGGTGGCTACACCTTC. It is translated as CASSHHGTGKGGYTF.

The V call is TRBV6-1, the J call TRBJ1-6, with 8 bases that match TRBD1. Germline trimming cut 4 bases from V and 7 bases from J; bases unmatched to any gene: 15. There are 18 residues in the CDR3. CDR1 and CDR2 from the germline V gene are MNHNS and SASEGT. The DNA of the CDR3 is TGTGCCAGCAGTGGAGAAGAGATACGGACAGGGAGCAATTCACCCCTCCACTTT. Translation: CASSGEEIRTGSNSPLHF.

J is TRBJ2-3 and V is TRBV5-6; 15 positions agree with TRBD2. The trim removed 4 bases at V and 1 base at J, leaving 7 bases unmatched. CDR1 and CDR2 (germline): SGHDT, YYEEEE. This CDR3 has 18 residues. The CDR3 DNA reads TGTGCCAGCAGCGACCCGGGACTAGCGGGGGGAGGCACAGATACGCAGTATTTT. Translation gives CASSDPGLAGGGTDTQYF.

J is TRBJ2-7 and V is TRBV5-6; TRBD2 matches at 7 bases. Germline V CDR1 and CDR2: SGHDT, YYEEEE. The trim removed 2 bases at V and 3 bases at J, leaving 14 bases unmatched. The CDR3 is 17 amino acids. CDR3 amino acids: CASSFRERGRRLYEQYF. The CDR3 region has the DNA TGTGCCAGCAGCTTTCGGGAGCGGGGAAGGAGGCTCTACGAGCAGTACTTC.

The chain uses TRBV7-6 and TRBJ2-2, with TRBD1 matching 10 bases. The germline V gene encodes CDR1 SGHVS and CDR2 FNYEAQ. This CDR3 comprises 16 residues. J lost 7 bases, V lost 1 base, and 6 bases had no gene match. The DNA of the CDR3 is TGTGCCAGCAGCTTAGTTGGGACAGGGGCGGACGGGGAGCTGTTTTTT. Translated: CASSLVGTGADGELFF.

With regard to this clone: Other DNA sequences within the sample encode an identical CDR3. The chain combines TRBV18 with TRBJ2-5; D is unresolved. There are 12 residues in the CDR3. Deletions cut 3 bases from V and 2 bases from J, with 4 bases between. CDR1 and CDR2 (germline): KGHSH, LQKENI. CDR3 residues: CASSPLQETQYF. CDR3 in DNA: TGTGCCAGCTCACCCCTGCAAGAGACCCAGTACTTC.

CDR3 residues: CASSRGGYSNQPQHF. CDR3 coding DNA: TGTGCCAGCAGTCGAGGGGGCTATAGCAATCAGCCCCAGCATTTT. J is TRBJ1-5 and V is TRBV6-5; 7 nucleotides agree with TRBD1. Germline loops: CDR1 MNHEY, CDR2 SVGAGI. This CDR3 region has 15 residues. V lost 5 bases, J lost 0 bases, and 4 bases stayed unmatched.

This chain's CDR3 is CASSPSSTGTNEKLFF. CDR3 DNA sequence: TGTGCCAGCAGTCCATCCTCTACAGGGACTAATGAAAAACTGTTTTTT. The gene calls are TRBV5-6 and TRBJ1-4, with D perhaps matching TRBD1 (6 bases). Germline V lookup: CDR1 SGHDT, CDR2 YYEEEE. V lost 5 bases and J lost 2, with 16 bases in between. The CDR3 totals 16 residues.

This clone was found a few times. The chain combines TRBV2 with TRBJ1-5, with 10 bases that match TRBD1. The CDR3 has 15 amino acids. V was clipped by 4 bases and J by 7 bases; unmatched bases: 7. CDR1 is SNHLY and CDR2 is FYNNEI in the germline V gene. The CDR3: CASSGQGATRQPQHF. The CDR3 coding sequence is TGTGCCAGCAGTGGACAGGGGGCGACTAGGCAGCCCCAGCATTTT.

The CDR3 sequence: CASSAQRGSGANVLTF. In DNA form, the CDR3 reads TGTGCCAGTAGTGCCCAAAGGGGCTCTGGGGCCAACGTCCTGACTTTC. V usage is TRBV19 and J usage is TRBJ2-6; weak D call: TRBD1 (5 bases). V was pared by 5 bases and J by 0 bases, with 11 bases between. The CDR3 runs to 16 residues. In germline, CDR1 is LNHDA, CDR2 SQIVND (reference sequence).

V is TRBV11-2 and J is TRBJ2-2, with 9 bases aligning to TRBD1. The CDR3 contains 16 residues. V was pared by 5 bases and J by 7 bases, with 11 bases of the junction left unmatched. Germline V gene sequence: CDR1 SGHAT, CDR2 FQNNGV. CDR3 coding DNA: TGTGCCAGCAGCCCGATCGAGGGACAGGGTGTCGGGGAGCTGTTTTTT. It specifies CASSPIEGQGVGELFF.

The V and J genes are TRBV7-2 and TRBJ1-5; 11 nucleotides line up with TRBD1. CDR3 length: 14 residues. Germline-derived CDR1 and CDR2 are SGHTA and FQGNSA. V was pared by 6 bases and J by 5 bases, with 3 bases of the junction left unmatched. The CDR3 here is CASSWTGGHQPQHF. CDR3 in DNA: TGTGCCAGCAGTTGGACAGGGGGCCATCAGCCCCAGCATTTT.

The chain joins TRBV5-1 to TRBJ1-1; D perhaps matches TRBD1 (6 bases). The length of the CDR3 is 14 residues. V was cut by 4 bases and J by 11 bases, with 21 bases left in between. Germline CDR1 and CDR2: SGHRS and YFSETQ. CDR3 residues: CASSRDTGGPRAFF. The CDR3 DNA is TGCGCCAGCAGCCGCGATACGGGGGGCCCGAGGGCTTTCTTT.

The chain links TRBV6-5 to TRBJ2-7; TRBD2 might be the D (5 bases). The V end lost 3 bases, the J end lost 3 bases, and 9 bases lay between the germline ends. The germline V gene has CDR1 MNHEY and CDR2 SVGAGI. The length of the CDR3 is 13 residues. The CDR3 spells CASSYFRGYEQYF. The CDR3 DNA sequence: TGTGCCAGCAGTTATTTCCGGGGCTACGAGCAGTACTTC.

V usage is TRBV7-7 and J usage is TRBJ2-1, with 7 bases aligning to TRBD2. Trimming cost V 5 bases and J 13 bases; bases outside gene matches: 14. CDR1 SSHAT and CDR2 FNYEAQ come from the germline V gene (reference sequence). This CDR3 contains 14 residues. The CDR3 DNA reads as TGTGCCAGCAGCCCCGGACTAGAAGGAGACGTACAGTTCTTC. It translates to CASSPGLEGDVQFF.

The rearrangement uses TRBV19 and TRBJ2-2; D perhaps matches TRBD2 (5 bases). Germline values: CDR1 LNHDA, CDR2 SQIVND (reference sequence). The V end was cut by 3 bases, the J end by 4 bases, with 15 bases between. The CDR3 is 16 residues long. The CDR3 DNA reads TGTGCCAGTAGTATGATGAGTCTAGCTGGCACCGGGGAGCTGTTTTTT. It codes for CASSMMSLAGTGELFF.

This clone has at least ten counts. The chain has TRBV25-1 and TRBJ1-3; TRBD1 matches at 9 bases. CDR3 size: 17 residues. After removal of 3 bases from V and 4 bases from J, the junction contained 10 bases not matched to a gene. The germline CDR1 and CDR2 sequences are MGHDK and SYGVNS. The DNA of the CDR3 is TGTGCCAGCAGTGATCAAACCGGGACAGGGTCAGGAAACACCATATATTTT. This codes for CASSDQTGTGSGNTIYF. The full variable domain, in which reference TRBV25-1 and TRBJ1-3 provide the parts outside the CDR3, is EADIYQTPRYLVIGTGKKITLECSQTMGHDKMYWYQQDPGMELHLIHYSYGVNSTEKGDLSSESTVSRIRTEHFPLTLESARPSHTSQYLCASSDQTGTGSGNTIYFGEGSWLTVV.

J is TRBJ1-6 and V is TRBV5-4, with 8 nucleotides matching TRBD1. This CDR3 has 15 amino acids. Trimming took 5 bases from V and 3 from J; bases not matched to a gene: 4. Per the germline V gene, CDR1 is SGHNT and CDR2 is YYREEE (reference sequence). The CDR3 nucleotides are TGTGCCAGCAGTCCCGGGACAGGCTATAATTCACCCCTCCACTTT. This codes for CASSPGTGYNSPLHF.